These T cell receptor beta chains were read from a single sample in a study of shared clonotypes between healthy human individuals. Here immunoSEQ multiplex PCR was the method, and the copy in TCRdb shows in-frame clones only, minus some. Counted here are about 380,000 clones, 90% to 98% occurring once; the ten biggest clones make up 0.25% to 0.35%. The sequenced material came from memory CD8+ T cells sorted from blood. These receptors came from a man aged 25 to 45 in good health. Both conserved end residues are part of each CDR3. The order of the fields is J gene, D gene, clone size, V gene, CDR3 protein, CDR3 DNA. A D gene is named only where the DNA matches it firmly. Clone size, where shown, is once, few, many, or a class for clones that have expanded.

>TRBJ2-3|TRBD2|NA|TRBV18
CASSPLLAGGVF
TGTGCCAGCTCACCACTCCTAGCGGGAGGTGTTTTT
>TRBJ2-1|TRBD2|once|TRBV28
CASSLFRASGRFGGNEQFF
TGTGCCAGCAGTTTATTCCGGGCTAGCGGGAGATTCGGGGGGAATGAGCAGTTCTTC
>TRBJ1-6|TRBD1|NA|TRBV6-5
CASSYQGQGTDSPLHF
TGTGCCAGCAGTTACCAAGGACAGGGGACGGATTCACCCCTCCACTTT
>TRBJ2-7|NA|NA|TRBV10-2
CATTGLPTYEQYF
TGCGCCACGACCGGACTGCCCACCTACGAGCAGTACTTC
>TRBJ2-3|TRBD2|NA|TRBV19
CASSIGSGGTDTQYF
TGTGCCAGTAGTATAGGGAGCGGGGGTACAGATACGCAGTATTTT
>TRBJ2-7|TRBD2|NA|TRBV28
CASSLREGAYEQYF
TGTGCCAGCAGTTTACGGGAGGGGGCCTACGAGCAGTACTTC
>TRBJ2-7|NA|NA|TRBV5-1
CASSLGVGYEQYF
TGCGCCAGCAGCCTGGGGGTAGGCTACGAGCAGTACTTC
>TRBJ2-7|NA|NA|TRBV28
CASSPISNHEQYF
TGTGCCAGCAGTCCAATCAGTAACCACGAGCAGTACTTC
>TRBJ2-7|NA|NA|TRBV28
CASSLQWFGEQYF
TGTGCCAGCAGTTTACAGTGGTTCGGAGAGCAGTACTTC
>TRBJ2-3|NA|once|TRBV5-1
CASSDLGADTQYF
TGCGCCAGCAGCGACTTGGGGGCAGATACGCAGTATTTT
>TRBJ1-2|TRBD1|NA|TRBV28
CASSLATGRSGYTF
TGTGCCAGCAGTTTGGCGACAGGGCGAAGTGGCTACACCTTC
>TRBJ2-3|TRBD1|NA|TRBV5-1
CASSWDRDTQYF
TGCGCCAGCAGCTGGGACAGGGATACGCAGTATTTT
>TRBJ2-1|NA|NA|TRBV5-1
CASSLDGWGSYYNEQFF
TGCGCCAGCAGCTTGGACGGTTGGGGTAGCTACTACAATGAGCAGTTCTTC
>TRBJ2-1|TRBD2|once|TRBV2
CASSALAGAGEQFF
TGTGCCAGCAGTGCCCTAGCGGGAGCTGGGGAGCAGTTCTTC
>TRBJ2-1|NA|NA|TRBV11-2
CASRTSEVANEQFF
TGTGCCAGCAGGACCTCCGAGGTGGCGAATGAGCAGTTCTTC
>TRBJ2-5|NA|NA|TRBV7-9
CASSPLYTGGETQYF
TGTGCCAGCAGCCCCCTTTACACCGGCGGGGAGACCCAGTACTTC
>TRBJ2-5|TRBD2|NA|TRBV4-1
CASSQTQTSGDRTQYF
TGCGCCAGCAGCCAAACCCAGACTAGCGGCGATAGGACCCAGTACTTC
>TRBJ1-1|TRBD1|NA|TRBV9
CASSAKTTGVGTEAFF
TGTGCCAGCAGCGCTAAAACGACAGGGGTGGGGACTGAAGCTTTCTTT
>TRBJ2-7|NA|NA|TRBV27
CASSLGGEQYF
TGTGCCAGCAGTTTGGGGGGCGAGCAGTACTTC
>TRBJ2-7|NA|NA|TRBV2
CASSDETYEQYF
TGTGCCAGCAGTGATGAGACCTACGAGCAGTACTTC
>TRBJ2-5|TRBD2|NA|TRBV29-1
CSVGREDETQYF
TGCAGCGTGGGACGGGAGGACGAGACCCAGTACTTC
>TRBJ2-5|NA|NA|TRBV4-1
CASSQDEGVWETQYF
TGCGCCAGCAGCCAAGATGAGGGAGTTTGGGAGACCCAGTACTTC
>TRBJ1-2|NA|NA|TRBV2
CASKSTGANYGYTF
TGTGCCAGCAAGTCTACAGGAGCTAACTATGGCTACACCTTC
>TRBJ2-7|TRBD2|NA|TRBV7-3
CASGLKLGTSGAPYEQYF
TGTGCCAGCGGCTTAAAACTAGGGACTAGCGGGGCGCCCTACGAGCAGTACTTC
>TRBJ1-1|NA|NA|TRBV9
CASSVALSEGLGGTEAFF
TGTGCCAGCAGCGTAGCTCTTTCTGAGGGGCTAGGAGGAACTGAAGCTTTCTTT
>TRBJ2-6|TRBD2|NA|TRBV27
CASSLAGAGGEPGANVLTF
TGTGCCAGCTCCCTTGCGGGGGCGGGAGGGGAACCTGGGGCCAACGTCCTGACTTTC
>TRBJ2-2|NA|NA|TRBV5-1
CASSLPGPNTGELFF
TGCGCCAGCAGCTTGCCGGGACCTAACACCGGGGAGCTGTTTTTT
>TRBJ1-6|TRBD1|NA|TRBV4-2
CASSQVAGGSPLHF
TGTGCCAGCAGCCAAGTAGCAGGGGGGTCACCCCTCCACTTT
>TRBJ2-2|TRBD2|NA|TRBV12-5
CASGPLKIAGGPFGELFF
TGTGCTAGTGGGCCACTAAAGATAGCGGGAGGGCCATTTGGGGAGCTGTTTTTT
>TRBJ2-3|NA|NA|TRBV29-1
CSVEGGSLSGDTQYF
TGCAGCGTTGAAGGTGGCAGTCTTTCTGGGGATACGCAGTATTTT
>TRBJ2-3|TRBD2|once|TRBV30
CAWSGSGGITDTQYF
TGTGCCTGGAGTGGTAGCGGGGGAATCACAGATACGCAGTATTTT
>TRBJ2-1|TRBD2|NA|TRBV6-1
CASSEVWTSYNEQFF
TGTGCCAGCAGTGAAGTCTGGACTAGCTACAATGAGCAGTTCTTC
>TRBJ2-6|NA|NA|TRBV7-9
CASSFQVTPVSGANVLTF
TGTGCCAGCAGCTTCCAGGTGACCCCTGTCTCTGGGGCCAACGTCCTGACTTTC
>TRBJ2-2|NA|NA|TRBV7-7
CASSFRGPPFTGELFF
TGTGCTAGCAGCTTCCGGGGGCCCCCTTTCACCGGGGAGCTGTTTTTT
>TRBJ2-3|TRBD2|NA|TRBV28
CASSPSGNGLSTDTQYF
TGTGCCAGCAGTCCAAGCGGGAACGGCCTTAGCACAGATACGCAGTATTTT
>TRBJ2-7|NA|NA|TRBV5-1
CASSGGVGTYEQYF
TGCGCCAGCAGCGGCGGGGTCGGTACCTACGAGCAGTACTTC
>TRBJ2-2|TRBD2|NA|TRBV5-6
CASSYGLENTGELFF
TGTGCCAGCAGTTACGGACTAGAGAACACCGGGGAGCTGTTTTTT
>TRBJ2-3|TRBD2|NA|TRBV10-2
CASRGLAGDTQYF
TGCGCCAGCAGGGGACTAGCGGGAGATACGCAGTATTTT
>TRBJ1-5|NA|NA|TRBV5-6
CASSSAQVYPDQPQHF
TGTGCCAGCAGCTCGGCTCAGGTATACCCCGATCAGCCCCAGCATTTT
>TRBJ2-3|TRBD2|NA|TRBV27
CASSLRTSGRSDTQYF
TGTGCCAGCAGTTTGAGGACTAGCGGGAGGTCAGATACGCAGTATTTT
>TRBJ2-2|TRBD2|NA|TRBV27
CASSLLAGAGELFF
TGTGCCAGCAGTTTACTAGCGGGAGCCGGGGAGCTGTTTTTT
>TRBJ2-1|NA|NA|TRBV11-2
CASSPIIKRNEQFF
TGTGCCAGCAGCCCGATTATAAAACGGAATGAGCAGTTCTTC
>TRBJ2-3|TRBD2|NA|TRBV10-3
CAISEGSGLSDTQYF
TGTGCCATCAGTGAGGGTAGCGGGTTGTCAGATACGCAGTATTTT
>TRBJ2-5|NA|NA|TRBV30
CAWSVDWGGTQYF
TGTGCCTGGAGTGTAGATTGGGGAGGGACCCAGTACTTC
>TRBJ2-7|TRBD2|NA|TRBV5-1
CASSFRGGSYEQYF
TGCGCCAGCAGCTTTCGGGGGGGCTCCTACGAGCAGTACTTC
>TRBJ1-5|NA|NA|TRBV15
CATSRDRWTNQPQHF
TGTGCCACCAGCAGAGATAGGTGGACTAATCAGCCCCAGCATTTT
>TRBJ1-4|NA|NA|TRBV27
CASRRTSPEKLFF
TGTGCCAGCAGAAGGACAAGCCCTGAAAAACTGTTTTTT
>TRBJ2-3|NA|NA|TRBV2
CASSEWSRRFTDTQYF
TGTGCCAGCAGTGAATGGTCGCGGCGGTTCACAGATACGCAGTATTTT
>TRBJ2-3|TRBD2|once|TRBV27
CASSPEVSGRADTQYF
TGTGCCAGCAGTCCTGAAGTTAGCGGGAGAGCGGATACGCAGTATTTT
>TRBJ2-5|NA|NA|TRBV7-9
CASSPGHLPYQETQYF
TGTGCCAGCAGCCCGGGACATCTGCCGTACCAAGAGACCCAGTACTTC
>TRBJ2-1|NA|NA|TRBV30
CAWMSLVNEQFF
TGTGCCTGGATGTCCCTAGTCAATGAGCAGTTCTTC
>TRBJ2-2|TRBD2|NA|TRBV19
CASSRLAGGNTGELFF
TGTGCCAGTAGTCGGCTAGCGGGAGGAAACACCGGGGAGCTGTTTTTT
>TRBJ1-2|NA|NA|TRBV5-1
CASSPDVPYGYTF
TGCGCCAGCAGCCCGGACGTCCCCTATGGCTACACCTTC
>TRBJ2-2|NA|NA|TRBV7-2
CASSADGRITGELFF
TGTGCCAGCAGCGCGGACGGCCGTATCACCGGGGAGCTGTTTTTT
>TRBJ2-1|TRBD2|NA|TRBV28
CASSPVRTSGKGEQFF
TGTGCCAGCAGTCCGGTACGGACTAGCGGGAAGGGTGAGCAGTTCTTC